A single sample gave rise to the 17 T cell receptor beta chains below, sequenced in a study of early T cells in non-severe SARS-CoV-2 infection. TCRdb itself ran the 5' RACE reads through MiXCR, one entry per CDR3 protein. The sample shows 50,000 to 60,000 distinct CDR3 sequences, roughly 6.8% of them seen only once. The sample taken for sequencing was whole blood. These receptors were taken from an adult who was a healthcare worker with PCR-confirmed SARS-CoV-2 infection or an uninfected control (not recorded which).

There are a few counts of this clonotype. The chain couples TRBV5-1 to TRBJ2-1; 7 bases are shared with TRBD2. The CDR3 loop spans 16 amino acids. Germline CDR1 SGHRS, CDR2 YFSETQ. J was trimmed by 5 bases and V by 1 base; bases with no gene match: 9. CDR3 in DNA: TGCGCCAGCAGCTTGAATCCGGGACTAACAGACAATGAGCAGTTCTTC. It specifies CASSLNPGLTDNEQFF.

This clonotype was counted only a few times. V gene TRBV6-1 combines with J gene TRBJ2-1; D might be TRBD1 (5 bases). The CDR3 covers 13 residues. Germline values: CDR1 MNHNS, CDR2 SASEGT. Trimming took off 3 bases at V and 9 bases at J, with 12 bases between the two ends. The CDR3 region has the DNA TGTGCCAGCAGTGAGGGGCCCCGCAGTGAGCAGTTCTTC. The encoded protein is CASSEGPRSEQFF.

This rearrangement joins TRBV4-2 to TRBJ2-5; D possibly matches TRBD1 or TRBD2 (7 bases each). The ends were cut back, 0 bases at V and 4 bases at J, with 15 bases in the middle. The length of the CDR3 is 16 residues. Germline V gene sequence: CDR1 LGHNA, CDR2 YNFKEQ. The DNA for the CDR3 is TGTGCCAGCAGCCAAGATCAGGGCAGGGGGGGAGAGACCCAGTACTTC. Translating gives CASSQDQGRGGETQYF.

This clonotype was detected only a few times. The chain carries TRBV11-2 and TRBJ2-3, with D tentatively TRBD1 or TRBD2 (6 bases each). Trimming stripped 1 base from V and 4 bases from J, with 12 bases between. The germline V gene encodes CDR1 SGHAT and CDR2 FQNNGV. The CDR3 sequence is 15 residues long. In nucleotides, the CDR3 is TGTGCCAGCAGCTTAGGACGGGGGCCTTCAGATACGCAGTATTTT. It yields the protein CASSLGRGPSDTQYF.

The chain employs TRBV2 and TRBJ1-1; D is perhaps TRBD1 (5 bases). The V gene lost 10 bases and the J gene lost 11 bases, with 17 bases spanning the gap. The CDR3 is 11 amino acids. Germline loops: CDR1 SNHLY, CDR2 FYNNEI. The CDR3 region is CATQGLPSAFF. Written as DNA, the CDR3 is TGTGCCACCCAGGGTCTGCCGTCTGCTTTCTTT.

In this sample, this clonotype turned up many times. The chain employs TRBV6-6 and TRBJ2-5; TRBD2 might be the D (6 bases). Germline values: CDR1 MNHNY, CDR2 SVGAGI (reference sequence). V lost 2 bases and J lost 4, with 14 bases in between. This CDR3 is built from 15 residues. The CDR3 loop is CASSYPRDSSETQYF. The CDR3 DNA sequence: TGTGCCAGCAGTTACCCTCGGGACTCTTCAGAGACCCAGTACTTC.

The CDR3 region has the DNA TGTGCCAGCAGCTCTCCGACAGGGAGGATATTCACAGATACGCAGTATTTT. Its protein is CASSSPTGRIFTDTQYF. The chain is built from TRBV11-2 and TRBJ2-3; perhaps TRBD1 as D (7 bases). The CDR3 has 17 residues. Germline V CDR1 and CDR2: SGHAT, FQNNGV. The germline V and J ends were trimmed by 4 bases and 2 bases, with 19 bases remaining between them.

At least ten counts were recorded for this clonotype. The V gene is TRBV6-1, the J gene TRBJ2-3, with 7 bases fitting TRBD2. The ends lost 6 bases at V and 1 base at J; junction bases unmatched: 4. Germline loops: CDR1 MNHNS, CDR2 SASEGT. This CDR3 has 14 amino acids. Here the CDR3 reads CASRPSGGTDTQYF. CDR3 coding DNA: TGTGCCAGCAGACCCAGCGGGGGCACAGATACGCAGTATTTT.

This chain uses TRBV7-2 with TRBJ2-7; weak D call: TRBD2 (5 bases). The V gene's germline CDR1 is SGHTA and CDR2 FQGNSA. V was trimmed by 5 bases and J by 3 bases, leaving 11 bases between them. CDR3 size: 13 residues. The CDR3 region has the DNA TGTGCCAGCAGCCCGAGACTACACTACGAGCAGTACTTC. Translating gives CASSPRLHYEQYF.

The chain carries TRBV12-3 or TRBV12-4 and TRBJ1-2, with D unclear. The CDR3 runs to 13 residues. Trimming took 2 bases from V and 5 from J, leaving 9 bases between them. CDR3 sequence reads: CASSLSVGYGYTF. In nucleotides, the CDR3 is TGTGCCAGCAGTTTATCTGTCGGGTATGGCTACACCTTC.

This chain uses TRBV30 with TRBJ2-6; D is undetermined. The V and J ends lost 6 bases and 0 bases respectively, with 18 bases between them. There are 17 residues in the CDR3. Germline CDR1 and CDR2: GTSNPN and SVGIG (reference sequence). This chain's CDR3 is CACAPGSHNSGANVLTF. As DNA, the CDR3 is TGTGCCTGCGCGCCCGGCAGTCACAACTCTGGGGCCAACGTCCTGACTTTC.

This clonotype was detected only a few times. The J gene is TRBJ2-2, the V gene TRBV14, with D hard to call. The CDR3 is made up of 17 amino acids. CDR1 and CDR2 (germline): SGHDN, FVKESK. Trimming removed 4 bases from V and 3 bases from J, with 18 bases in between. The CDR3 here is CASSRQHRGLYTGELFF. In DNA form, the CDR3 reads TGTGCCAGCAGCCGTCAACACCGAGGCCTCTACACCGGGGAGCTGTTTTTT.

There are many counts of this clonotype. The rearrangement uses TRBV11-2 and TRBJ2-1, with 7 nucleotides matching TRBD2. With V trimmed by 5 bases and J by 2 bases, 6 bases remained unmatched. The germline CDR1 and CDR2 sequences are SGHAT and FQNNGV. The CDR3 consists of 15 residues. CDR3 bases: TGTGCCAGCAGCAAAGCGGGGACCCCCTACAATGAGCAGTTCTTC. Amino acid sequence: CASSKAGTPYNEQFF. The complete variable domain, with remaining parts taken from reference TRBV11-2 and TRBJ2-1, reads EAGVAQSPRYKIIEKRQSVAFWCNPISGHATLYWYQQILGQGPKLLIQFQNNGVVDDSQLPKDRFSAERLKGVDSTLKIQPAKLEDSAVYLCASSKAGTPYNEQFFGPGTRLTVL.

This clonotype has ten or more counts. In nucleotides, the CDR3 is TGTGCCACCAGTGATTCTCAGGGTCGTAGCAATCAGCCCCAGCATTTT. Its translation is CATSDSQGRSNQPQHF. The J gene is TRBJ1-5, the V gene TRBV24-1; D is perhaps TRBD1 (5 bases). Trimming pared 2 bases from V and 0 bases from J, leaving 10 bases between. CDR3 length: 16 residues. Germline lookup yields CDR1 KGHDR and CDR2 SFDVKD.

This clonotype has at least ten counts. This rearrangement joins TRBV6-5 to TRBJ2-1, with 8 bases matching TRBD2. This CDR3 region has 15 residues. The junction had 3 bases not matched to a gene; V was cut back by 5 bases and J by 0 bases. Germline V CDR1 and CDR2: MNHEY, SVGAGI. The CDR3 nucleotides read TGTGCCAGCAGTAGCGGGGGACCCTCCTACAATGAGCAGTTCTTC. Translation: CASSSGGPSYNEQFF.

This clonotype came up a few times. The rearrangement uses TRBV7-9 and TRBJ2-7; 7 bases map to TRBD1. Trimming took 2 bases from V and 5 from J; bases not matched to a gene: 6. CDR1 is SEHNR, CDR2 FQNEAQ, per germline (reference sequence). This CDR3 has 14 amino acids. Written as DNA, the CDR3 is TGTGCCAGCAGCTTACGGCAGGGGGTCGACGAGCAGTACTTC. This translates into CASSLRQGVDEQYF.

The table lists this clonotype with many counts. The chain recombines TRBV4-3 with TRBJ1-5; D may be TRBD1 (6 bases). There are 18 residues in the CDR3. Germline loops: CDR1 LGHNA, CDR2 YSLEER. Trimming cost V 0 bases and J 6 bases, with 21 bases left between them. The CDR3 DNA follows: TGCGCCAGCAGCCAAGATCTAGGGGGGGAGGTTGTAGGTCAGCCCCAGCATTTT. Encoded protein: CASSQDLGGEVVGQPQHF.